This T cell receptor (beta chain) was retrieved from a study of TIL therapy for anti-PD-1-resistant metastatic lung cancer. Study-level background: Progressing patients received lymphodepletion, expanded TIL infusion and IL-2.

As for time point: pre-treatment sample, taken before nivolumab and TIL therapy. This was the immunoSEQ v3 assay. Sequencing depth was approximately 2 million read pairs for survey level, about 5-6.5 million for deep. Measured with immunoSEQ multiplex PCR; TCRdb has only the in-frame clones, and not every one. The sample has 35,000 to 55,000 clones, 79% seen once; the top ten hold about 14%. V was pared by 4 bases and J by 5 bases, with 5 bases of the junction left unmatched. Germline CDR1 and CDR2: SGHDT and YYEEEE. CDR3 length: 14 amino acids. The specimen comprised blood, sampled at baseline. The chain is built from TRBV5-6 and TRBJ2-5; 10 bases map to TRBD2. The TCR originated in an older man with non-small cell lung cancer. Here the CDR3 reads CASSLLAGVETQYF. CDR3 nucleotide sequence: TGTGCCAGCAGCCTCCTAGCGGGAGTTGAGACCCAGTACTTC.